The source of this T cell receptor (beta chain) is a study of T cells in Graves' hyperthyroidism and ophthalmopathy. Turning to the study itself: At the time of initial diagnosis and before any treatment, peripheral blood was collected.

Researchers barred patients who had uncontrolled infection, other autoimmune disease, pregnancy or lactation. Thyroid ultrasound and orbital computed tomography, with clinical symptoms and serum thyroxine and TRAb, informed diagnoses. Study-level results: Ophthalmopathy was predicted by the model a median of 6.5 months ahead of onset.

In regard to this clonotype: Its antigen is undetermined.

Amplified regions were TCR beta CDR3 sequences from RNA transcripts. First-round RT-PCR of the TCR CDR3 relied on the HTBI primer set. TCRdb processed the multiplex PCR reads anew with MiXCR; each CDR3 protein has one entry. The repertoire holds about 770,000 distinct CDR3 sequences, roughly a sixth seen once, with over 15% in the top ten. Sequencing input: blood. The receptor's source is a woman in her fifties or sixties with Graves' hyperthyroidism that later progressed to Graves' ophthalmopathy.

The CDR3 here is CSASLTLRIETQYF. The CDR3 coding sequence is TGCAGTGCTAGTCTAACACTTAGGATAGAGACCCAGTACTTC. This chain uses TRBV20-1 with TRBJ2-5; D call uncertain. V was cut by 3 bases and J by 4 bases, with 15 bases left in between. The CDR3 consists of 14 residues. From germline, CDR1 is DFQATT and CDR2 SNEGSKA (reference sequence).